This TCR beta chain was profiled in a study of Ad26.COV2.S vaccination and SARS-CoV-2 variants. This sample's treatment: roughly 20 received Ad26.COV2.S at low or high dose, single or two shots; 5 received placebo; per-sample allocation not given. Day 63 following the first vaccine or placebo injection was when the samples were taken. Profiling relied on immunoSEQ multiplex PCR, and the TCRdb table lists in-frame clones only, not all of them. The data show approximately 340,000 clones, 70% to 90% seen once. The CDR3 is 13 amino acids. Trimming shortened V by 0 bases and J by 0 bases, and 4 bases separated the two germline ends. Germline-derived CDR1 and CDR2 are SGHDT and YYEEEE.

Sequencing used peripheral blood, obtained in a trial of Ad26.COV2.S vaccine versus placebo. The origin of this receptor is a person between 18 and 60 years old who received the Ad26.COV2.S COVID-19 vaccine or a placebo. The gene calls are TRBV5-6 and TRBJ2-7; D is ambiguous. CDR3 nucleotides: TGTGCCAGCAGCTTGGCCCACTCCTACGAGCAGTACTTC. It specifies CASSLAHSYEQYF.